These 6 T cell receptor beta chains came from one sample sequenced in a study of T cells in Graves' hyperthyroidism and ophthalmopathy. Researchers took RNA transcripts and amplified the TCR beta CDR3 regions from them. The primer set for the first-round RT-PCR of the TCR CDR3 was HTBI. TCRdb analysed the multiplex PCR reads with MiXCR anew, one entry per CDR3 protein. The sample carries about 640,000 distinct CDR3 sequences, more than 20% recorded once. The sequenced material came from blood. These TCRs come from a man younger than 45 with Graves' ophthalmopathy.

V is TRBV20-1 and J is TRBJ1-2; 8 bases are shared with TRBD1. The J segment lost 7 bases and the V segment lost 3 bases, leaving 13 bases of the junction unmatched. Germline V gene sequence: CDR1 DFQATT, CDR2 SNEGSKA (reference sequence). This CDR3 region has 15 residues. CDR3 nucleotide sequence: TGCAGTGCTAGGGGAAGGACAGGGCCCCCCGTTGGCTACACCTTC. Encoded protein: CSARGRTGPPVGYTF.

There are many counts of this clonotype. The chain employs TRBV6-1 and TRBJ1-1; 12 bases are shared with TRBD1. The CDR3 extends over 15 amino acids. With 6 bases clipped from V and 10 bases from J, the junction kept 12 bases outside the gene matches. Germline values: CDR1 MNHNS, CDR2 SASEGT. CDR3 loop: CASRVTGQGAKGAFF. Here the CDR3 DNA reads TGTGCCAGCAGAGTGACGGGACAGGGGGCGAAGGGAGCTTTCTTT.

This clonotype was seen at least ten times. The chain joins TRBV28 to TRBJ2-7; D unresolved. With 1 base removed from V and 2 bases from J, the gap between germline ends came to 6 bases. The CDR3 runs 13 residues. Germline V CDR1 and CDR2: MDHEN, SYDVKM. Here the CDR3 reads CASSLLWAYEQYF. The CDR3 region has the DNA TGTGCCAGCAGTTTATTATGGGCCTACGAGCAGTACTTC. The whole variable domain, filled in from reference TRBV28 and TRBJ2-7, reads DVKVTQSSRYLVKRTGEKVFLECVQDMDHENMFWYRQDPGLGLRLIYFSYDVKMKEKGDIPEGYSVSREKKERFSLILESASTNQTSMYLCASSLLWAYEQYFGPGTRLTVT.

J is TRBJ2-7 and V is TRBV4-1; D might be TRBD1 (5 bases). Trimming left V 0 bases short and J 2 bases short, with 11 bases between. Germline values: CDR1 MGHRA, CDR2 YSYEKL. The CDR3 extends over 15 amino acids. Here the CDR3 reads CASSQDRTGTYEQYF. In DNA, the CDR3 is TGCGCCAGCAGCCAAGATCGCACAGGTACCTACGAGCAGTACTTC.

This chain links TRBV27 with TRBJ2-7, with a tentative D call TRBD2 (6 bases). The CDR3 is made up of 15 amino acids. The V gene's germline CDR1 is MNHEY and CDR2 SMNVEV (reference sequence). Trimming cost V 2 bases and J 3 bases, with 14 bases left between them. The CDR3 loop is CASSLKAGNNYEQYF. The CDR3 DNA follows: TGTGCCAGCAGTTTAAAGGCGGGAAACAACTACGAGCAGTACTTC.

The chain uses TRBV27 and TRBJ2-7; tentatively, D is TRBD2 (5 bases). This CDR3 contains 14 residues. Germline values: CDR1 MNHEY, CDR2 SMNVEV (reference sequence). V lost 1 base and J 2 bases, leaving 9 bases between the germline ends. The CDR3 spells CASSLYTGTYEQYF. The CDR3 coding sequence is TGTGCCAGCAGTTTATATACGGGAACCTACGAGCAGTACTTC.